Reported below is one TCR beta chain. What it recognizes is unknown. This CDR3 spans 13 amino acids. V lost 1 base, J lost 10 bases, and 3 bases stayed unmatched. The germline gives CDR1 MGHDK, CDR2 SYGVNS. This sample is part of a study of cytomegalovirus exposure and HLA in healthy donors. Notes on the study in general: A reported reduction in N-insertions relative to the approximately 690-donor mean was seen in an Asian-associated ancestry cluster in a later analysis. TCR beta V- and J-gene trimming, according to a later analysis, was linked to a missense DCLRE1C variant.

Primers: 60 Vbeta forward and 13 Jbeta reverse. Method: immunoSEQ multiplex PCR; TCRdb's copy keeps in-frame clones and lacks some. The table records approximately 60,000 clones, roughly 80% of them present only once. The V gene is TRBV25-1, the J gene TRBJ1-4, with 7 nucleotides matching TRBD1. Sequencing was done on a sample of PBMCs. This sequence was found in a man aged 25-40 years in good health and CMV-seronegative. CDR3 residues: CASSEFAGGKLFF. The CDR3 DNA reads as TGTGCCAGCAGTGAATTTGCAGGGGGAAAACTGTTTTTT.